This T cell receptor (beta chain) came from a study of molecular identifiers for immune sequencing clone quantification. Study-wide findings and caveats: Spike-in Jurkat TCR RNA from a single cell reportedly registered among about 1 million naive cells.

This CDR3 is built from 16 residues. Germline V gene data show CDR1 as SEHNR and CDR2 as FQNEAQ (reference sequence). A note on this clonotype: What it binds is unknown. A much larger clone is a single base away; this may be a read error.

TCRdb itself ran the PCR reads through MiXCR, one entry per CDR3 protein. Of about half a million distinct CDR3 sequences in the sample, roughly 23% were seen once. This receptor was taken from a human donor in good health. Some libraries in this study had Jurkat cell RNA spiked in. The chain recombines TRBV7-9 with TRBJ2-1, with D perhaps matching TRBD2 (5 bases). Sequencing was performed on naive CD8+ T cells from blood, with Jurkat cell RNA spiked in. The subset here: FACS-sorted CD8+CD4-CCR7+CD45RA+ naive T cells. The CDR3 DNA reads as TGTGCCTGCAGCGGAACGACAATGAGTCCCTACAATGAGCAGTTCTTC. Its translation is CACSGTTMSPYNEQFF.